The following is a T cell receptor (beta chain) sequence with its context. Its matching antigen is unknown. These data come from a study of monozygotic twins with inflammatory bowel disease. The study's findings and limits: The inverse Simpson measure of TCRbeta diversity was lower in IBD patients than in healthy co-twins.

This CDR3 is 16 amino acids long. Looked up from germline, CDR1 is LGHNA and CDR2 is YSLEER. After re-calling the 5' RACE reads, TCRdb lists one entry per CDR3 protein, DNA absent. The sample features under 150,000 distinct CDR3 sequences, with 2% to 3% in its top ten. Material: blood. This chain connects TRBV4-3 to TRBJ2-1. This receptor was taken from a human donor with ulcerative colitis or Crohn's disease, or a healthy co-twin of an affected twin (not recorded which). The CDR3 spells CASSQELGEVYNEQFF.